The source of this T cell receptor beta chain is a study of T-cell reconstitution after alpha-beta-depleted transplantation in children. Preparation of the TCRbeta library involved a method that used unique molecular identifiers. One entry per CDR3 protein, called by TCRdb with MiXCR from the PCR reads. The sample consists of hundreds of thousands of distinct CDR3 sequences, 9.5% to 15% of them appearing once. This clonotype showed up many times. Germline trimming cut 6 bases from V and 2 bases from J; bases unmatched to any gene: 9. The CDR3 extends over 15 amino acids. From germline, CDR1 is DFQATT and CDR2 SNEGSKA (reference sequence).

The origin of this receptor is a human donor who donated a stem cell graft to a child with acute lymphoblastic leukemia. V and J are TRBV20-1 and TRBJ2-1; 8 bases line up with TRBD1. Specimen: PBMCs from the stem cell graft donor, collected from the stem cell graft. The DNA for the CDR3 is TGCAGTGCAAAGACAGGGGAAAACCCCTACAATGAGCAGTTCTTC. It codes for CSAKTGENPYNEQFF.